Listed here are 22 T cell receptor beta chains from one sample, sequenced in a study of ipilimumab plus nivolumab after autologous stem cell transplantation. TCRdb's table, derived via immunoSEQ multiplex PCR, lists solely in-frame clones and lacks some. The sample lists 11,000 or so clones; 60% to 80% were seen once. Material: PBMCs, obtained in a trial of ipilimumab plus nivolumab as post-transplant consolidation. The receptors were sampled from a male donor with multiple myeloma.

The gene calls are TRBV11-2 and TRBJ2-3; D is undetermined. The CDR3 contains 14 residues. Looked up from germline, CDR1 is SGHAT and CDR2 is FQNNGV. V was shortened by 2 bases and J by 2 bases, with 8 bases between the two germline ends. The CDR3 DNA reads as TGTGCCAGCAGCTTAAACAGCCTCACAGATACGCAGTATTTT. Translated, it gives CASSLNSLTDTQYF. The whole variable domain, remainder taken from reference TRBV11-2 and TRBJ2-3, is EAGVAQSPRYKIIEKRQSVAFWCNPISGHATLYWYQQILGQGPKLLIQFQNNGVVDDSQLPKDRFSAERLKGVDSTLKIQPAKLEDSAVYLCASSLNSLTDTQYFGPGTRLTVL.

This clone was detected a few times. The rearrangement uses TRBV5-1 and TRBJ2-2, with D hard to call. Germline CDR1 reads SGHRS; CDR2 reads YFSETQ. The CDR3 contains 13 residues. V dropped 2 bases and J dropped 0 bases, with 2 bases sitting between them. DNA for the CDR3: TGCGCCAGCAGCTTTCCGAACACCGGGGAGCTGTTTTTT. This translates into CASSFPNTGELFF.

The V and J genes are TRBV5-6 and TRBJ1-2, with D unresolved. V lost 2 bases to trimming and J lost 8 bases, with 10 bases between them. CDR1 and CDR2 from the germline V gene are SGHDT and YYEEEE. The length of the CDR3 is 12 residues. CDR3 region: CASSFQEGGYTF. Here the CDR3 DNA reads TGTGCCAGCAGCTTCCAGGAAGGCGGCTACACCTTC.

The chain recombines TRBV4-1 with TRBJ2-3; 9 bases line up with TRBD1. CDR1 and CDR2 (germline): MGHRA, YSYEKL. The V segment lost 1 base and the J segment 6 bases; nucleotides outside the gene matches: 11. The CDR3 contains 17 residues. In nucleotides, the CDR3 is TGCGCCAGCAGCCAAGCCCGGACAGGGGCGCCGGCGGATACGCAGTATTTT. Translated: CASSQARTGAPADTQYF.

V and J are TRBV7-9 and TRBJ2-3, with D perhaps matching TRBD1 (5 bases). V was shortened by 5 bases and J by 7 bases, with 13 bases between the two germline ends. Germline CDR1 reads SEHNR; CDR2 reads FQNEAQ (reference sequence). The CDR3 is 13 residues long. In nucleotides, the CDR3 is TGTGCCAGCAGCCCCCAGGGTTTTTATACGCAGTATTTT. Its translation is CASSPQGFYTQYF.

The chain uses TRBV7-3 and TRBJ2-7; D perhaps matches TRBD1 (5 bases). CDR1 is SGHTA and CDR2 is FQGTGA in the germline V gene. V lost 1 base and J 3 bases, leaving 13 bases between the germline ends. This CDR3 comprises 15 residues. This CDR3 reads CASSLSPGPIYEQYF. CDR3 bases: TGTGCCAGCAGCTTAAGCCCAGGGCCAATCTACGAGCAGTACTTC.

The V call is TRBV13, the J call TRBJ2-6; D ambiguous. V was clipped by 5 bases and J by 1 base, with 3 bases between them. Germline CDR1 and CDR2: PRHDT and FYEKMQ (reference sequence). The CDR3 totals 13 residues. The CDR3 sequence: CASSPSGANVLTF. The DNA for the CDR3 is TGTGCCAGCAGCCCTTCTGGGGCCAACGTCCTGACTTTC. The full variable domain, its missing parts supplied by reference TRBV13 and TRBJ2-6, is AAGVIQSPRHLIKEKRETATLKCYPIPRHDTVYWYQQGPGQDPQFLISFYEKMQSDKGSIPDRFSAQQFSDYHSELNMSSLELGDSALYFCASSPSGANVLTFGAGSRLTVL.

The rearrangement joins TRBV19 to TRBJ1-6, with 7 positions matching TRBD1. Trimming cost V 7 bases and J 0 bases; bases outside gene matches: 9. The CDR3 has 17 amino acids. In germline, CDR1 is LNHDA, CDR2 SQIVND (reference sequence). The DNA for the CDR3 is TGTGCCAGTACCGCGGGACAGTCCATCTCCTATAATTCACCCCTCCACTTT. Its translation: CASTAGQSISYNSPLHF.

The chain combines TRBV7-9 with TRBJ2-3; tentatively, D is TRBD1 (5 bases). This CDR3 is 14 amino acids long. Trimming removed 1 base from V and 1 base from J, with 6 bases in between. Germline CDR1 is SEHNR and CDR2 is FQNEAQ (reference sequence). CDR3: CASSLEQGTDTQYF. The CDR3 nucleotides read TGTGCCAGCAGCTTAGAACAGGGCACAGATACGCAGTATTTT.

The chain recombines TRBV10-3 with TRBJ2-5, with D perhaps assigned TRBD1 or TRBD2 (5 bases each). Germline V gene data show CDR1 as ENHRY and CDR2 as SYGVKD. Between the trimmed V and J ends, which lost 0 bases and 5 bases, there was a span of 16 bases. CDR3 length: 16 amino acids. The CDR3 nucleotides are TGTGCCATCAGTGAGTCGGCAGGGAAGGGAGCGGAGACCCAGTACTTC. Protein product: CAISESAGKGAETQYF.

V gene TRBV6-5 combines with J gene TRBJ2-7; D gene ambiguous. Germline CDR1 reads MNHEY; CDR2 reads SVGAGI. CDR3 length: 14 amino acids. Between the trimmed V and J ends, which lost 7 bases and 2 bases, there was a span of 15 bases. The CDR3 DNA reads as TGTGCCAGCAAATTAAAGGGAAGCACCTACGAGCAGTACTTC. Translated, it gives CASKLKGSTYEQYF.

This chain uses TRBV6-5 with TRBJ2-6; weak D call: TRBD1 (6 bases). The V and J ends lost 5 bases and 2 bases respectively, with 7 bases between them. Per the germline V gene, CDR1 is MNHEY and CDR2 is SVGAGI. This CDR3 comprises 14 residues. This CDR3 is CASSTGPGANVLTF. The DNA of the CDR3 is TGTGCCAGCAGTACAGGGCCTGGGGCCAACGTCCTGACTTTC.

The CDR3 spells CASSMQRAWNSPLHF. CDR3 bases: TGTGCCAGCAGCATGCAAAGGGCATGGAATTCACCCCTCCACTTT. V and J are TRBV5-6 and TRBJ1-6, with D unresolved. The V end lost 4 bases, the J end lost 7 bases, and 15 bases lay between the germline ends. This CDR3 spans 15 amino acids. CDR1 is SGHDT and CDR2 is YYEEEE in the germline V gene.

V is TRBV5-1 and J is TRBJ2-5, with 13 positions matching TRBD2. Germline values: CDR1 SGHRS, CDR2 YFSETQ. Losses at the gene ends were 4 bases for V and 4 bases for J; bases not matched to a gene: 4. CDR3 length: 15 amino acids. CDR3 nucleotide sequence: TGCGCCAGCAGCCTGGGACTAGCGGGGAGAGAGACCCAGTACTTC. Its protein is CASSLGLAGRETQYF.

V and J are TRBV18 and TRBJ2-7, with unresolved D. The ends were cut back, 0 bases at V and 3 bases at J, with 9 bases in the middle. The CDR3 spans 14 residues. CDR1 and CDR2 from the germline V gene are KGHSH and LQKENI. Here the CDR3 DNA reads TGTGCCAGCTCACCACCGGGTCCGGTCTACGAGCAGTACTTC. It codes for CASSPPGPVYEQYF.

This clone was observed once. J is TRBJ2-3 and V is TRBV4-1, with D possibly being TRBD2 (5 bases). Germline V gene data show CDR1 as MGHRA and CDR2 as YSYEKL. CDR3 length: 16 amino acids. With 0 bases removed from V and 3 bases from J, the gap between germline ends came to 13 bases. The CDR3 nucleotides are TGCGCCAGCAGCCAAGATACGGGGTCTTCTACAGATACGCAGTATTTT. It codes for CASSQDTGSSTDTQYF.

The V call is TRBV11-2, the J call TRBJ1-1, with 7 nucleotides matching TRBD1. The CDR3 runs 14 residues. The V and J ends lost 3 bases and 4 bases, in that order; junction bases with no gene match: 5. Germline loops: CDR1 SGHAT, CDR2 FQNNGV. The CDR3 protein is CASSFVTGITEAFF. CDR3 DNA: TGTGCCAGCAGCTTCGTGACAGGGATCACTGAAGCTTTCTTT.

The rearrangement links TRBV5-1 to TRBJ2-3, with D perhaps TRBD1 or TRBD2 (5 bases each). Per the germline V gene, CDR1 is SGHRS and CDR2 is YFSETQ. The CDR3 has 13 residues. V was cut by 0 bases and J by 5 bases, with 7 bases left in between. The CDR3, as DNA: TGCGCCAGCAGCTTGGTGGGGGAAGATACGCAGTATTTT. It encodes CASSLVGEDTQYF.

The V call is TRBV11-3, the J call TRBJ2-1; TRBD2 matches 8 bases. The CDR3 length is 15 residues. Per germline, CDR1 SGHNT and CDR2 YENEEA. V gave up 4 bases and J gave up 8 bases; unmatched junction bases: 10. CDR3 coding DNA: TGTGCCAGCAGCTCCCTTAGCGAGCGGGGGCATGAGCAGTTCTTC. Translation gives CASSSLSERGHEQFF.

The CDR3 DNA reads TGTGCCATCAGTATGACTAGCGGGGGGGGTGAGCAGTTCTTC. Translated: CAISMTSGGGEQFF. The chain couples TRBV10-3 to TRBJ2-1, with 14 bases that match TRBD2. Looked up from germline, CDR1 is ENHRY and CDR2 is SYGVKD. V dropped 5 bases and J dropped 9; count of bases not matched to a gene: 3. The CDR3 consists of 14 residues.

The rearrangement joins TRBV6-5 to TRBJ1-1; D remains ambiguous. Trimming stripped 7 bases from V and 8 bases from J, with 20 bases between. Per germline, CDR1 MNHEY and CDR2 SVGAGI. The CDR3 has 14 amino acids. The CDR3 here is CASTKPGATPEAFF. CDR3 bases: TGTGCCAGCACCAAGCCCGGCGCAACGCCAGAAGCTTTCTTT.

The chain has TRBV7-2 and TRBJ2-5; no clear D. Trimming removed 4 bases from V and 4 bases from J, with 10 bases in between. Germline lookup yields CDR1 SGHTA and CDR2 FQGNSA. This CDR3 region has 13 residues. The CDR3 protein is CASSSGGRETQYF. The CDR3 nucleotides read TGTGCCAGCAGCTCTGGCGGTCGAGAGACCCAGTACTTC.